Shown below are 24 T cell receptor beta chains from a single sample sequenced in a study of blood T cell repertoires in COVID-19. Libraries were prepared by immunoSEQ multiplex PCR; TCRdb keeps only in-frame clonotypes and omits some of them. The repertoire holds 100,000 to 150,000 clones, more than 75% seen once, with over 1.5% in the top ten. Sequencing input: peripheral blood. These receptors came from a human donor in a cohort sampled during active COVID-19.

The CDR3 DNA is TGCGCCAGCAAGGAGACAGGGGTCGATCAGCCCCAGCATTTT. It is translated as CASKETGVDQPQHF. The J gene is TRBJ1-5, the V gene TRBV4-1; the match to TRBD1 covers 8 bases. V shed 7 bases, J shed 5 bases, and the junction held 7 bases outside the gene matches. Germline V CDR1 and CDR2: MGHRA, YSYEKL. This CDR3 is 14 amino acids long.

There are a few counts of this clone. V usage is TRBV19 and J usage is TRBJ1-5; 7 bases map to TRBD1. V lost 6 bases, J lost 0 bases, and 5 bases stayed unmatched. The CDR3 loop spans 15 amino acids. CDR1 LNHDA and CDR2 SQIVND come from the germline V gene (reference sequence). CDR3 amino acids: CASRFAGGSNQPQHF. CDR3 in DNA: TGTGCCAGTAGGTTCGCAGGGGGTAGCAATCAGCCCCAGCATTTT. The variable domain in full, with the rest retrieved from reference TRBV19 and TRBJ1-5, is DGGITQSPKYLFRKEGQNVTLSCEQNLNHDAMYWYRQDPGQGLRLIYYSQIVNDFQKGDIAEGYSVSREKKESFPLTVTSAQKNPTAFYLCASRFAGGSNQPQHFGDGTRLSIL.

The rearrangement joins TRBV18 to TRBJ1-2; 8 nucleotides agree with TRBD1. Germline CDR1 and CDR2: KGHSH and LQKENI. CDR3 length equals 14 residues. J lost 7 bases, V lost 3 bases, and 7 bases had no gene match. This chain's CDR3 is CASSPRQGTFGYTF. CDR3 coding DNA: TGTGCCAGCTCACCCAGACAGGGGACGTTTGGCTACACCTTC.

The chain combines TRBV5-1 with TRBJ2-7; 7 nucleotides match TRBD1. CDR1 and CDR2 (germline): SGHRS, YFSETQ. This CDR3 has 15 residues. The junction had 12 bases not matched to a gene; V was cut back by 4 bases and J by 5 bases. CDR3 amino acids: CASSKLETGSHEQYF. The CDR3 nucleotides read TGCGCCAGCAGCAAGCTGGAGACAGGGTCTCACGAGCAGTACTTC.

V and J are TRBV5-1 and TRBJ1-6; D is unresolved. The V and J ends lost 0 bases and 10 bases respectively, with 8 bases between them. This CDR3 is 13 amino acids long. CDR1 is SGHRS, CDR2 YFSETQ, per germline. The CDR3 protein is CASSLARESPLHF. The DNA of the CDR3 is TGCGCCAGCAGCTTGGCTAGGGAGTCACCCCTCCACTTT.

V gene TRBV2 combines with J gene TRBJ1-5; possible D gene TRBD1, 5 bases. The CDR3 has 13 amino acids. Germline CDR1 SNHLY, CDR2 FYNNEI. Between the trimmed V and J ends, which lost 7 bases and 6 bases, there was a span of 13 bases. Here the CDR3 DNA reads TGTGCCAGCATTAGGGGCAAGGGTCAGCCCCAGCATTTT. Translating it yields CASIRGKGQPQHF.

The rearrangement joins TRBV18 to TRBJ1-4; D gene ambiguous. The CDR3 has 13 residues. V was trimmed by 2 bases and J by 4 bases, leaving 5 bases between them. The V gene's germline CDR1 is KGHSH and CDR2 LQKENI. CDR3: CASSPGLNEKLFF. The CDR3 nucleotides are TGTGCCAGCTCACCAGGGCTTAATGAAAAACTGTTTTTT.

This clone has only one observation. V gene TRBV7-9 combines with J gene TRBJ2-2; the match to TRBD2 covers 12 bases. Germline CDR1 is SEHNR and CDR2 is FQNEAQ (reference sequence). Trimming at V came to 5 bases and at J to 4 bases, leaving 8 bases not matched to a gene. The CDR3 totals 17 residues. The CDR3 nucleotides read TGTGCCAGCAGCCCGAGACTAGCGGGAGACCTCACCGGGGAGCTGTTTTTT. Translating it yields CASSPRLAGDLTGELFF.

The chain has TRBV28 and TRBJ1-5; D unresolved. Germline V CDR1 and CDR2: MDHEN, SYDVKM. V lost 9 bases, J lost 2 bases, and 5 bases lay in between. The CDR3 spans 11 residues. The CDR3 reads CARTRNQPQHF. The CDR3 DNA sequence: TGTGCCAGGACACGCAATCAGCCCCAGCATTTT. Combining the CDR3 with reference TRBV28 and TRBJ1-5 gives the whole variable domain DVKVTQSSRYLVKRTGEKVFLECVQDMDHENMFWYRQDPGLGLRLIYFSYDVKMKEKGDIPEGYSVSREKKERFSLILESASTNQTSMYLCARTRNQPQHFGDGTRLSIL.

This chain uses TRBV7-9 with TRBJ2-5; D is undetermined. This CDR3 comprises 14 residues. Deletions cut 1 base from V and 5 bases from J, with 11 bases between. Germline CDR1 SEHNR, CDR2 FQNEAQ (reference sequence). This chain's CDR3 is CASSLVGGYETQYF. In nucleotides, the CDR3 is TGTGCCAGCAGCTTAGTCGGCGGTTACGAGACCCAGTACTTC.

The rearrangement links TRBV25-1 to TRBJ1-3; TRBD1 is a possible D gene (5 bases). The germline V gene has CDR1 MGHDK and CDR2 SYGVNS. Trimming pared 10 bases from V and 1 base from J, leaving 20 bases between. The CDR3 consists of 16 residues. The DNA for the CDR3 is TGTGCCAACCAGGACACCACGCTTCGATCTGGAAACACCATATATTTT. This sequence encodes CANQDTTLRSGNTIYF.

This rearrangement joins TRBV6-5 to TRBJ1-1, with D maybe TRBD1 (5 bases). V lost 7 bases to trimming and J lost 1 base, with 10 bases between them. The CDR3 is 13 residues long. Germline lookup yields CDR1 MNHEY and CDR2 SVGAGI. CDR3 DNA sequence: TGTGCCAGCACCCTAACAGGGAACACTGAAGCTTTCTTT. Translated: CASTLTGNTEAFF.

V gene TRBV5-4 combines with J gene TRBJ2-3; D possibly corresponds to TRBD2 (5 bases). This CDR3 has 17 amino acids. V was clipped by 0 bases and J by 2 bases, with 16 bases between them. Germline V gene lookup returns CDR1 SGHNT and CDR2 YYREEE (reference sequence). The CDR3 DNA sequence: TGTGCCAGCAGCTTGGCCTCGGGAAGACCTCCCACAGATACGCAGTATTTT. It is translated as CASSLASGRPPTDTQYF. Drawing the rest from reference TRBV5-4 and TRBJ2-3, the complete variable domain is ETGVTQSPTHLIKTRGQQVTLRCSSQSGHNTVSWYQQALGQGPQFIFQYYREEENGRGNFPPRFSGLQFPNYSSELNVNALELDDSALYLCASSLASGRPPTDTQYFGPGTRLTVL.

The table lists this clone with a count of one. The J gene is TRBJ2-7, the V gene TRBV6-6, with D possibly TRBD1 on 5 matching bases. CDR1 is MNHNY, CDR2 SVGAGI, per germline (reference sequence). The CDR3 has 16 residues. The ends were cut back, 2 bases at V and 0 bases at J, with 14 bases in the middle. CDR3 in amino acids: CASSYPRQSSSYEQYF. DNA of the CDR3: TGTGCCAGCAGTTACCCAAGACAGTCGAGCTCCTACGAGCAGTACTTC.

This clone came up a few times. The chain joins TRBV28 to TRBJ1-6; D call uncertain. V was trimmed by 6 bases and J by 9 bases, leaving 12 bases between them. CDR3 length: 13 amino acids. Germline V gene sequence: CDR1 MDHEN, CDR2 SYDVKM. The CDR3 coding sequence is TGTGCCAGCAGCACCTCTCTCAGTTCACCCCTCCACTTT. Its translation: CASSTSLSSPLHF.

The CDR3 nucleotides read TGTGCCAGCAGTTTGTCAGGATGGGGGGACGAGCAGTACTTC. It is translated as CASSLSGWGDEQYF. The rearrangement uses TRBV27 and TRBJ2-7; D may be TRBD2 (6 bases). The CDR3 length is 14 residues. From germline, CDR1 is MNHEY and CDR2 SMNVEV (reference sequence). Between the trimmed V and J ends, which lost 3 bases and 5 bases, there was a span of 14 bases.

The J gene is TRBJ1-4, the V gene TRBV27; 10 positions match TRBD1. This CDR3 has 15 residues. V trimming: 5 bases; J trimming: 10 bases; junction bases outside the gene matches: 10. The germline CDR1 and CDR2 sequences are MNHEY and SMNVEV (reference sequence). The CDR3 here is CASSRKGQGIGKLFF. The CDR3 nucleotides read TGTGCCAGCAGTCGGAAGGGACAGGGGATTGGAAAACTGTTTTTT.

The V and J genes are TRBV12-3 or TRBV12-4 and TRBJ2-1; D not certain. The length of the CDR3 is 11 residues. Trimming left V 7 bases short and J 9 bases short, with 10 bases between. The CDR3 here is CASTPSGEQFF. The CDR3, as DNA: TGTGCCAGCACCCCGTCGGGTGAGCAGTTCTTC.

The chain has TRBV5-6 and TRBJ2-2; 12 bases are a match to TRBD1. Losses at the gene ends were 2 bases for V and 0 bases for J; bases not matched to a gene: 2. CDR1 is SGHDT, CDR2 YYEEEE, per germline. The CDR3 contains 17 residues. This CDR3 is CASSLGTGGPNTGELFF. The CDR3 nucleotides are TGTGCCAGCAGCTTAGGGACAGGGGGCCCGAACACCGGGGAGCTGTTTTTT. The complete variable domain, with remaining parts taken from reference TRBV5-6 and TRBJ2-2, reads DAGVTQSPTHLIKTRGQQVTLRCSPKSGHDTVSWYQQALGQGPQFIFQYYEEEERQRGNFPDRFSGHQFPNYSSELNVNALLLGDSALYLCASSLGTGGPNTGELFFGEGSRLTVL.

The chain joins TRBV6-4 to TRBJ2-1, with D perhaps matching TRBD2 (5 bases). Trimming took 6 bases from V and 5 from J, leaving 17 bases between them. The CDR3 is made up of 15 amino acids. Germline V gives CDR1 MRHNA, CDR2 SNTAGT. The DNA for the CDR3 is TGTGCCAGCAGCACCACCCCTAGCCCCGACAATGAGCAGTTCTTC. Translation: CASSTTPSPDNEQFF.

The chain combines TRBV7-8 with TRBJ2-7, with unresolved D. The germline V and J ends were trimmed by 2 bases and 6 bases, with 8 bases remaining between them. Germline CDR1 and CDR2: SGHVS and FQNEAQ. The CDR3 consists of 12 residues. Here the CDR3 DNA reads TGTGCCAGCAGCTTATCTCCCGGCGAGCAGTACTTC. Its protein product is CASSLSPGEQYF.

The rearrangement uses TRBV3-1 (or the pseudogene TRBV3-2) and TRBJ2-7; possible D gene TRBD1, 6 bases. CDR1 and CDR2 (germline): LGHDT, YNNKEL (reference sequence). Trimming left V 2 bases short and J 3 bases short, with 11 bases between. The CDR3 sequence is 14 residues long. The CDR3 bases are TGTGCCAGCAGCCAACTACAAGGGGGCTACGAGCAGTACTTC. This codes for CASSQLQGGYEQYF.

CDR3 sequence: CASSFRGLRGETQYF. The CDR3 nucleotides are TGTGCCAGCAGTTTCCGGGGACTCCGAGGGGAGACCCAGTACTTC. The chain combines TRBV28 with TRBJ2-5; TRBD2 is a possible D gene (6 bases). The ends were cut back, 3 bases at V and 5 bases at J, with 16 bases in the middle. Germline V gene data show CDR1 as MDHEN and CDR2 as SYDVKM. The CDR3 sequence is 15 residues long.

The rearrangement uses TRBV29-1 and TRBJ2-5; possibly TRBD2 for D (6 bases). CDR3 length equals 14 residues. Germline V CDR1 and CDR2: SQVTM, ANQGSEA. V lost 4 bases and J lost 1, with 13 bases in between. The CDR3, as DNA: TGCAGCGTTGTAGGCGGGGAGAGCCAAGAGACCCAGTACTTC. It is translated as CSVVGGESQETQYF.